Each of the 8 T cell receptor beta chains below was sequenced from the same sample in a study of blood T cell repertoires in COVID-19. Generated by immunoSEQ multiplex PCR, the TCRdb table keeps only in-frame clones and is missing some. The sample lists 55,000 to 70,000 clones, 75% to 95% seen once, with under 3% in the top ten. Material: peripheral blood. These receptors originate from a man in his sixties with acute or convalescent COVID-19.

The rearrangement links TRBV2 to TRBJ2-5, with a tentative D call TRBD1 (5 bases). This CDR3 contains 13 residues. With 7 bases removed from V and 5 bases from J, the gap between germline ends came to 14 bases. Looked up from germline, CDR1 is SNHLY and CDR2 is FYNNEI. The CDR3 DNA sequence: TGTGCCAGCACGGCAGGGAACGGGGAGACCCAGTACTTC. Translation gives CASTAGNGETQYF.

The chain couples TRBV30 to TRBJ2-1, with TRBD1 matching 10 bases. Unmatched junction bases numbered 3, after V lost 5 bases and J lost 5 bases. This CDR3 is built from 13 residues. Germline assignment: CDR1 GTSNPN and CDR2 SVGIG (reference sequence). The CDR3 loop reads CAWLGTGDNEQFF. The CDR3 DNA reads TGTGCCTGGTTGGGGACAGGGGACAATGAGCAGTTCTTC.

The gene calls are TRBV5-1 and TRBJ2-3; TRBD2 agrees at 11 bases. CDR1 is SGHRS and CDR2 is YFSETQ in the germline V gene. This CDR3 spans 15 amino acids. V trimming: 1 base; J trimming: 3 bases; junction bases outside the gene matches: 1. For the CDR3, the DNA is TGCGCCAGCAGCTTGACTAGCGGGAGAACAGATACGCAGTATTTT. It codes for CASSLTSGRTDTQYF.

The V call is TRBV28, the J call TRBJ2-1; tentatively, D is TRBD2 (7 bases). V was shortened by 2 bases and J by 10 bases, with 12 bases between the two germline ends. The CDR3 loop spans 13 amino acids. In germline, CDR1 is MDHEN, CDR2 SYDVKM. The CDR3 DNA reads as TGTGCCAGCAGTTTAAGGACGGGGGGCGAGCAGTTCTTC. It codes for CASSLRTGGEQFF.

V gene TRBV6-2 or TRBV6-3 combines with J gene TRBJ1-5; the match to TRBD1 covers 9 bases. CDR3 size: 15 residues. Germline CDR1 MNHEY, CDR2 SVGEGT. V was pared by 2 bases and J by 5 bases, with 4 bases of the junction left unmatched. This CDR3 is CASSYGGQGYQPQHF. CDR3 sequence (DNA): TGTGCCAGCAGTTACGGGGGACAGGGATATCAGCCCCAGCATTTT.

As for this clone: The same CDR3 also results from other DNA sequences found in this sample. This chain links TRBV6-2 or TRBV6-3 with TRBJ1-5; D uncertain. Between the trimmed V and J ends, which lost 3 bases and 0 bases, there was a span of 9 bases. The CDR3 runs to 15 residues. The V gene's germline CDR1 is MNHEY and CDR2 SVGEGT. CDR3 in amino acids: CASSYSGYSNQPQHF. The DNA of the CDR3 is TGTGCCAGCAGTTATTCGGGGTATAGCAATCAGCCCCAGCATTTT.

The gene calls are TRBV28 and TRBJ2-3; 12 nucleotides match TRBD2. V lost 6 bases, J lost 2 bases, and 6 bases stayed unmatched. This CDR3 is 16 amino acids long. Germline loops: CDR1 MDHEN, CDR2 SYDVKM. CDR3 sequence (DNA): TGTGCCAGCAGCATACTAGCGGGAGGTAACACAGATACGCAGTATTTT. Translating it yields CASSILAGGNTDTQYF.

The chain couples TRBV19 to TRBJ2-7, with 7 positions matching TRBD1. This CDR3 comprises 13 residues. V lost 2 bases and J lost 3; bases outside the gene matches: 1. The germline CDR1 and CDR2 sequences are LNHDA and SQIVND (reference sequence). CDR3 region: CASSIRGHYEQYF. CDR3 sequence (DNA): TGTGCCAGTAGTATAAGGGGGCACTACGAGCAGTACTTC. The full variable domain, in which reference TRBV19 and TRBJ2-7 provide the parts outside the CDR3, is DGGITQSPKYLFRKEGQNVTLSCEQNLNHDAMYWYRQDPGQGLRLIYYSQIVNDFQKGDIAEGYSVSREKKESFPLTVTSAQKNPTAFYLCASSIRGHYEQYFGPGTRLTVT.